This T cell receptor (beta chain) appears in the sequencing data of a study of T cell responses to AZD1222 COVID-19 vaccine. The method was immunoSEQ multiplex PCR; TCRdb's version includes in-frame clones alone and lacks a portion of them. The table includes roughly 130,000 clones, 90% to 95% detected once. The CDR3 has 16 residues. V was clipped by 0 bases and J by 3 bases, with 12 bases between them. CDR1 is SGHKS and CDR2 is YYEKEE in the germline V gene (reference sequence). This receptor was taken from an adult in good health. Specimen: peripheral blood, collected on day 0 of AZD1222 vaccination. This sequence joins TRBV5-5 and TRBJ2-2; D remains ambiguous. The CDR3 coding sequence is TGTGCCAGCAGCTTGGGGTTTGCCTGGGACACCGGGGAGCTGTTTTTT. It yields the protein CASSLGFAWDTGELFF.